This T cell receptor (beta chain) was sequenced for a study of blood T cell repertoires in COVID-19. The CDR3 is 14 residues long. J gave up 6 bases and V 4 bases, and 4 bases lay outside the gene matches. Germline assignment: CDR1 SEHNR and CDR2 FQNEAQ (reference sequence). Sequencing used immunoSEQ multiplex PCR; TCRdb keeps in-frame clones, though not all of them. The sample has 250,000 to 350,000 clones, around 85% seen once. This TCR was sampled from a woman aged 25 to 39 who had recovered from COVID-19. The specimen sequenced was PBMCs or T cells enriched from blood (not recorded which). This chain connects TRBV7-9 to TRBJ2-7, with TRBD1 matching 12 bases. The CDR3 region has the DNA TGTGCCAGCAGCTCGGGACAGGGGGCGCGCGAGCAGTACTTC. It translates to CASSSGQGAREQYF.